This entry lists 2 T cell receptor beta chains sequenced from one sample in a study of beta chain features in type 1 diabetes. Every isolated RNA sample was fully reverse transcribed, so sequencing captured expressed TCRB transcripts. The protocol was immunoSEQ multiplex PCR, while the TCRdb copy is restricted to in-frame clones and leaves out a portion. The sample holds about half a million clones; 30% are singletons and the top ten take 0.05% to 0.07%. The source material was naive CD4+ T cells from blood. Receptors were obtained from a man aged 18 to 30 in good health.

The chain joins TRBV10-3 to TRBJ2-3; D not certain. This CDR3 has 12 residues. CDR1 is ENHRY, CDR2 SYGVKD, per germline. Trimming removed 2 bases from V and 5 bases from J, with 5 bases in between. Here the CDR3 DNA reads TGTGCCATCAGTGAGGCCGGAGATACGCAGTATTTT. It encodes CAISEAGDTQYF.

The chain couples TRBV13 to TRBJ1-5; TRBD1 matches 8 bases. In germline, CDR1 is PRHDT, CDR2 FYEKMQ (reference sequence). CDR3 length: 15 residues. Germline trimming cut 0 bases from V and 7 bases from J; bases unmatched to any gene: 5. The CDR3 region is CASSLGRTGRQPQHF. The DNA for the CDR3 is TGTGCCAGCAGCTTAGGGAGGACAGGGCGGCAGCCCCAGCATTTT.